Shown below are 6 T cell receptor beta chains from a single sample sequenced in a study of T cells after yellow fever vaccination. Via MiXCR, TCRdb re-called the 5' RACE reads, giving one row per CDR3 protein. The sample includes about 580,000 distinct CDR3 sequences, about 17% of them seen just once. The material was PBMCs, obtained 4 to 5 days after the first yellow fever vaccination. These TCRs come from a man aged 18 to 30 who received the YFV17D yellow fever vaccine.

The chain has TRBV7-2 and TRBJ1-4; possibly TRBD1 for D (5 bases). CDR3 length: 15 residues. CDR1 and CDR2 from the germline V gene are SGHTA and FQGNSA. The V end lost 5 bases, the J end lost 8 bases, and 18 bases lay between the germline ends. The CDR3 region is CASSKTGGYIEKLFF. The CDR3 coding sequence is TGTGCCAGCAGCAAAACCGGGGGTTATATAGAAAAACTGTTTTTT.

The chain links TRBV20-1 to TRBJ1-2; 7 bases line up with TRBD1. J gave up 8 bases and V 1 base, and 10 bases lay outside the gene matches. Germline loops: CDR1 DFQATT, CDR2 SNEGSKA (reference sequence). This CDR3 is built from 14 residues. The CDR3: CSARVSGGEGGYTF. In nucleotides, the CDR3 is TGCAGTGCTAGAGTTTCAGGGGGAGAAGGGGGCTACACCTTC.

The chain joins TRBV7-9 to TRBJ2-5; weak D call: TRBD1 (6 bases). V lost 7 bases to trimming and J lost 5 bases, with 14 bases between them. This CDR3 contains 13 residues. Looked up from germline, CDR1 is SEHNR and CDR2 is FQNEAQ (reference sequence). This CDR3 reads CASMGARRETQYF. In nucleotides, the CDR3 is TGTGCCAGCATGGGGGCTCGTAGGGAGACCCAGTACTTC.

This clonotype was observed a few times. This sequence joins TRBV4-2 and TRBJ1-5; 10 bases are a match to TRBD1. CDR1 is LGHNA, CDR2 YNFKEQ, per germline. With 0 bases clipped from V and 4 bases from J, the junction kept 9 bases outside the gene matches. The CDR3 has 18 residues. In DNA form, the CDR3 reads TGTGCCAGCAGCCAAGAGGTGGGGACAGGGGCGAGGAATCAGCCCCAGCATTTT. This translates into CASSQEVGTGARNQPQHF.

This clonotype came up a few times. CDR3 nucleotides: TGTGCCAGCAGTCCGAGACAGGCCACTGAAGCTTTCTTT. Residues: CASSPRQATEAFF. The chain couples TRBV12-3 or TRBV12-4 to TRBJ1-1; a possible D gene is TRBD1 (6 bases). The CDR3 contains 13 residues. V was clipped by 5 bases and J by 4 bases, with 11 bases between them.

The chain has TRBV6-1 and TRBJ2-7; tentatively, D is TRBD1 or TRBD2 (5 bases each). V shed 6 bases and J shed 4 bases, with 16 bases lying between them. The germline gives CDR1 MNHNS, CDR2 SASEGT. The CDR3 totals 14 residues. The CDR3 sequence: CASSPGAGEYEQYF. In DNA form, the CDR3 reads TGTGCCAGCAGCCCCGGGGCGGGCGAATACGAGCAGTACTTC.